One and the same sample provided the 30 T cell receptor beta chains below, sequenced in a study of T cells in Graves' hyperthyroidism and ophthalmopathy. RNA transcripts provided the source from which TCR beta CDR3 regions were amplified. With the HTBI primer set, the TCR CDR3 went through a first round of RT-PCR. One entry per CDR3 protein results from TCRdb running MiXCR on the multiplex PCR reads. Among about 500,000 distinct CDR3 sequences listed, 46% were seen once. Material: peripheral blood or thyroid tissue (not recorded which). The receptors here all came from an adult woman with Graves' disease, either hyperthyroidism or ophthalmopathy (not recorded which).

V gene TRBV29-1 combines with J gene TRBJ1-1; weak D call: TRBD1 (5 bases). In germline, CDR1 is SQVTM, CDR2 ANQGSEA. V lost 6 bases to trimming and J lost 1 base, with 9 bases between them. The CDR3 consists of 12 residues. This CDR3 reads CSVGAENTEAFF. The CDR3 region has the DNA TGCAGCGTAGGGGCTGAGAACACTGAAGCTTTCTTT.

Worth noting for this clonotype: The final CDR3 position lacks the conserved phenylalanine or tryptophan, pointing to a likely read error. No DNA is shown, since the ends of the CDR3 on it are uncertain; the CDR3 is the one TCRdb lists. The chain has TRBV7-2 and TRBJ1-1. CDR1 and CDR2 (germline): SGHTA, FQGNSA. The CDR3 length is 8 residues, termini included. The CDR3: CASRRLAG.

As regards this clonotype: At one end, the junction sequence differs from germline, possibly due to a read error. V is TRBV7-4 and J is TRBJ1-2, with D possibly TRBD1 on 6 matching bases. The germline V gene encodes CDR1 SGHVT and CDR2 SQSDAQ. The CDR3 totals 16 residues. CDR3 loop: CASSGRDTSGDDGHTF. For the CDR3, the DNA is TGTGCCAGCAGCGGGCGGGACACTTCCGGGGACGATGGCCACACCTTC. Complete variable domain (other parts from reference TRBV7-4 and TRBJ1-2): GAGVSQSPRYKVAKRGRDVALRCDSISGHVTLYWYRQTLGQGSEVLTYSQSDAQRDKSGRPSGRFSAERPERSVSTLKIQRTEQGDSAVYLCASSGRDTSGDDGHTFGSGTRLTVV.

This clonotype has a count of ten or more. The chain carries TRBV7-9 and TRBJ2-5; D is possibly TRBD1 (6 bases). Germline V gene data show CDR1 as SEHNR and CDR2 as FQNEAQ (reference sequence). CDR3 length: 13 amino acids. Trimming removed 5 bases from V and 5 bases from J, with 12 bases in between. The CDR3 coding sequence is TGTGCCAGCAGCCGGGACACCTCGGAGACCCAGTACTTC. Its protein product is CASSRDTSETQYF. Variable domain in full (rest from reference TRBV7-9 and TRBJ2-5): DTGVSQNPRHKITKRGQNVTFRCDPISEHNRLYWYRQTLGQGPEFLTYFQNEAQLEKSRLLSDRFSAERPKGSFSTLEIQRTEQGDSAMYLCASSRDTSETQYFGPGTRLLVL.

This clonotype was observed many times. The chain couples TRBV29-1 to TRBJ1-1; possibly TRBD1 for D (5 bases). CDR1 is SQVTM, CDR2 ANQGSEA, per germline. CDR3 length: 14 residues. The V and J ends lost 3 bases and 3 bases respectively, with 14 bases between them. For the CDR3, the DNA is TGCAGCGTTGATGGGGGAGGGAGATACACTGAAGCTTTCTTT. Translated, it gives CSVDGGGRYTEAFF.

V usage is TRBV14 and J usage is TRBJ2-7, with 8 bases identical to TRBD2. The J call may not be correct, given that the DNA end is closer to TRBJ2-1. Germline V gives CDR1 SGHDN, CDR2 FVKESK. The CDR3 has 15 amino acids. CDR3 protein: CASSRGRSSYNEQFF. The CDR3 DNA reads TGTGCCAGCAGCCGCGGGAGGAGCTCCTACAATGAGCAGTTCTTC.

The chain recombines TRBV6-4 with TRBJ1-2; D not resolved. Trimming pared 5 bases from V and 7 bases from J, leaving 20 bases between. Per the germline V gene, CDR1 is MRHNA and CDR2 is SNTAGT. This CDR3 region has 15 residues. CDR3 amino acids: CASSLSGFTLLGYTF. DNA for the CDR3: TGTGCCAGCAGTTTATCGGGCTTTACTCTACTTGGCTACACCTTC.

This clonotype was recorded a few times. V gene TRBV4-1 combines with J gene TRBJ1-1; D gene unclear. The CDR3 covers 17 residues. From germline, CDR1 is MGHRA and CDR2 YSYEKL. V was cut by 1 base and J by 1 base, with 16 bases left in between. The CDR3 spells CASSQVGREVRNTEAFF. CDR3 sequence (DNA): TGCGCCAGCAGCCAAGTGGGTCGGGAAGTCCGGAACACTGAAGCTTTCTTT.

This clonotype turned up a few times. The chain combines TRBV25-1 with TRBJ2-7, with D maybe TRBD1 (6 bases). The V gene lost 1 base and the J gene lost 0 bases, with 7 bases spanning the gap. This CDR3 comprises 14 residues. Germline assignment: CDR1 MGHDK and CDR2 SYGVNS. The chain's CDR3 is CASSEWTDSYEQYF. CDR3 bases: TGTGCCAGCAGTGAATGGACAGACTCCTACGAGCAGTACTTC.

V is TRBV20-1 and J is TRBJ2-7, with 8 bases aligning to TRBD2. Germline V CDR1 and CDR2: DFQATT, SNEGSKA (reference sequence). The CDR3 totals 15 residues. The V gene end was trimmed by 3 bases and the J gene end by 5 bases; junction bases not matched to a gene: 12. The CDR3 DNA reads as TGCAGTGCTAGGGCCGTTAGCGGGAAGCTTGACGAGCAGTACTTC. It yields the protein CSARAVSGKLDEQYF.

The chain couples TRBV3-1 to TRBJ2-6; 9 positions match TRBD2. The ends lost 3 bases at V and 0 bases at J; junction bases unmatched: 6. CDR1 and CDR2 (germline): LGHDT, YNNKEL (reference sequence). The CDR3 is 18 residues long. The CDR3 bases are TGTGCCAGCAGCCAGGTTAGCGGGAGCTACTCTGGGGCCAACGTCCTGACTTTC. Its protein product is CASSQVSGSYSGANVLTF.

In this sample, this clonotype turned up many times. This rearrangement joins TRBV5-5 to TRBJ2-5; 8 bases agree with TRBD2. The CDR3 extends over 13 amino acids. The V gene's germline CDR1 is SGHKS and CDR2 YYEKEE (reference sequence). Losses at the gene ends were 3 bases for V and 5 bases for J; bases not matched to a gene: 3. The CDR3 DNA reads as TGTGCCAGCAGCTCAGCGGGAGTGGAGACCCAGTACTTC. Amino acids: CASSSAGVETQYF.

The rearrangement joins TRBV10-3 to TRBJ1-6; no reliable D call. Trimming pared 4 bases from V and 4 bases from J, leaving 20 bases between. Germline CDR1 reads ENHRY; CDR2 reads SYGVKD. This CDR3 contains 18 residues. The chain's CDR3 is CAISVDGLATRYNSPLHF. The DNA for the CDR3 is TGTGCCATCAGTGTAGACGGTTTGGCCACGAGATATAATTCACCCCTCCACTTT.

The J gene is TRBJ2-7, the V gene TRBV7-9; maybe TRBD1 (6 bases). Germline V gene data show CDR1 as SEHNR and CDR2 as FQNEAQ (reference sequence). Trimming shortened V by 5 bases and J by 6 bases, and 14 bases separated the two germline ends. The CDR3 spans 13 residues. CDR3 protein: CASSLQGYGEQYF. CDR3 coding DNA: TGTGCCAGCAGCCTACAGGGCTACGGCGAGCAGTACTTC.

This clonotype was recorded only once. V usage is TRBV20-1 and J usage is TRBJ1-3; D perhaps matches TRBD1 (5 bases). Germline CDR1 reads DFQATT; CDR2 reads SNEGSKA (reference sequence). The germline V and J ends were trimmed by 5 bases and 0 bases, with 8 bases remaining between them. The CDR3 length is 13 residues. CDR3 protein: CSADSPSGNTIYF. The CDR3 region has the DNA TGCAGTGCTGACAGTCCCTCTGGAAACACCATATATTTT.

Regarding this clonotype: A much larger clone sits a single nucleotide away, making a read error possible. The chain uses TRBV7-9 and TRBJ2-7; 9 bases fit TRBD1. CDR1 and CDR2 (germline): SEHNR, FQNEAQ (reference sequence). The CDR3 totals 14 residues. The CDR3, as DNA: TGTGCCGGCAGCTTAGGGGGACAGGGAGGGGAGCAGTACTTC. It is translated as CAGSLGGQGGEQYF.

The sample holds many counts of this clonotype. The CDR3 sequence: CSVRTGGEAFF. CDR3 nucleotides: TGCAGCGTCCGGACAGGGGGCGAAGCTTTCTTT. This rearrangement joins TRBV29-1 to TRBJ1-1; 11 bases are a match to TRBD1. From germline, CDR1 is SQVTM and CDR2 ANQGSEA. The trim removed 6 bases at V and 8 bases at J, leaving 2 bases unmatched. The length of the CDR3 is 11 residues. Full variable domain (rest looked up from reference TRBV29-1 and TRBJ1-1): SAVISQKPSRDICQRGTSLTIQCQVDSQVTMMFWYRQQPGQSLTLIATANQGSEATYESGFVIDKFPISRPNLTFSTLTVSNMSPEDSSIYLCSVRTGGEAFFGQGTRLTVV.

This clonotype was seen ten or more times. The chain employs TRBV7-2 and TRBJ2-7, with D maybe TRBD1 (5 bases). Germline CDR1 is SGHTA and CDR2 is FQGNSA. The CDR3 has 14 amino acids. The V end lost 0 bases, the J end lost 1 base, and 7 bases lay between the germline ends. CDR3 region: CASSLARTSYEQYF. CDR3 coding DNA: TGTGCCAGCAGCTTAGCGCGGACATCCTACGAGCAGTACTTC.

This chain links TRBV7-9 with TRBJ1-1; 7 nucleotides line up with TRBD1. From germline, CDR1 is SEHNR and CDR2 FQNEAQ (reference sequence). The CDR3 runs 14 residues. J was trimmed by 3 bases and V by 2 bases; bases with no gene match: 3. The CDR3 sequence: CASSLRGLDTEAFF. The CDR3 DNA follows: TGTGCCAGCAGCTTAAGGGGGCTCGACACTGAAGCTTTCTTT.

V usage is TRBV10-3 and J usage is TRBJ2-2; TRBD2 aligns across 7 bases. Germline assignment: CDR1 ENHRY and CDR2 SYGVKD. The length of the CDR3 is 13 residues. Unmatched junction bases numbered 2, after V lost 4 bases and J lost 6 bases. The chain's CDR3 is CAISGTRSGELFF. The DNA of the CDR3 is TGTGCCATCAGTGGGACTAGATCCGGGGAGCTGTTTTTT.

This chain joins TRBV20-1 and TRBJ2-5, with D possibly TRBD2 on 5 matching bases. Trimming shortened V by 3 bases and J by 1 base, and 9 bases separated the two germline ends. CDR1 is DFQATT, CDR2 SNEGSKA, per germline (reference sequence). CDR3 length equals 13 residues. The CDR3 coding sequence is TGCAGTGCTAGTCGCGGGTCCCAAGAGACCCAGTACTTC. Its translation is CSASRGSQETQYF.

Notes on this clonotype: Mismatch with germline at one junction end may stem from a read error. This chain links TRBV12-3 or TRBV12-4 with TRBJ1-1; no clear D. This CDR3 contains 12 residues. In DNA form, the CDR3 reads TGTGCCAGCAGGGAGGAGAACACTGAAGCTTACTTT. Protein: CASREENTEAYF.

Regarding this clonotype: This may arise from a read error, as a much more abundant clone is one base away. The chain recombines TRBV7-9 with TRBJ1-4, with D perhaps matching TRBD1 (5 bases). There are 15 residues in the CDR3. Germline V lookup: CDR1 SEHNR, CDR2 FQNEAQ (reference sequence). The DNA for the CDR3 is TGTGCCAGCAGCTTAATGGGGGAGGCTGGTGAAAAACTGTCTTTT. It translates to CASSLMGEAGEKLSF.

The rearrangement joins TRBV5-1 to TRBJ2-2; D perhaps matches TRBD1 (6 bases). The CDR3 is 14 amino acids. V dropped 6 bases and J dropped 1 base, with 10 bases sitting between them. Germline V gives CDR1 SGHRS, CDR2 YFSETQ. This chain's CDR3 is CASNPGQNTGELFF. The CDR3 region has the DNA TGCGCCAGCAACCCGGGACAGAACACCGGGGAGCTGTTTTTT.

This clonotype was found a few times. The chain recombines TRBV15 with TRBJ1-2; D is ambiguous. V shed 5 bases and J shed 8 bases, with 21 bases lying between them. Germline lookup yields CDR1 LNHNV and CDR2 YYDKDF (reference sequence). CDR3 length: 15 residues. The CDR3 is CATSLGQKLAEGYTF. The CDR3 nucleotides read TGTGCCACCAGCCTCGGGCAAAAATTAGCGGAGGGCTACACCTTC.

This clonotype was detected ten times or more. The chain employs TRBV27 and TRBJ1-2, with D tentatively TRBD1 (5 bases). Trimming removed 2 bases at V and 8 bases at J, with 12 bases between. The CDR3 spans 13 residues. Looked up from germline, CDR1 is MNHEY and CDR2 is SMNVEV (reference sequence). The CDR3 reads CASSLSRAGGYTF. The CDR3 DNA sequence: TGTGCCAGCAGTTTAAGCAGGGCGGGAGGCTACACCTTC.

The gene calls are TRBV29-1 and TRBJ1-1; tentatively, D is TRBD1 (5 bases). From germline, CDR1 is SQVTM and CDR2 ANQGSEA. V lost 7 bases to trimming and J lost 5 bases, with 20 bases between them. The CDR3 is made up of 14 amino acids. The CDR3: CSATLGQGATEAFF. CDR3 in DNA: TGCAGCGCCACCCTCGGGCAGGGCGCAACTGAAGCTTTCTTT. Full variable domain (missing parts from reference TRBV29-1 and TRBJ1-1): SAVISQKPSRDICQRGTSLTIQCQVDSQVTMMFWYRQQPGQSLTLIATANQGSEATYESGFVIDKFPISRPNLTFSTLTVSNMSPEDSSIYLCSATLGQGATEAFFGQGTRLTVV.

The chain couples TRBV20-1 to TRBJ2-7; D is uncertain. The germline V and J ends were trimmed by 6 bases and 5 bases, with 17 bases remaining between them. Germline lookup yields CDR1 DFQATT and CDR2 SNEGSKA (reference sequence). This CDR3 has 13 residues. Written as DNA, the CDR3 is TGCAGTGCGTGTCCGGACCTCAAAGACGAGCAGTACTTC. Its protein product is CSACPDLKDEQYF.

As regards this clonotype: The junction and the germline gene differ at one end; a read error may be behind it. The chain joins TRBV25-1 to TRBJ2-7, with 9 bases identical to TRBD2. This CDR3 region has 13 residues. Germline CDR1 reads MGHDK; CDR2 reads SYGVNS. The CDR3 region is CANAGTSRRERYF. For the CDR3, the DNA is TGTGCTAACGCCGGGACTAGCAGGAGGGAGCGGTACTTC.

This clonotype has ten or more counts. J is TRBJ1-1 and V is TRBV3-1; D not resolved. In germline, CDR1 is LGHDT, CDR2 YNNKEL (reference sequence). V was trimmed by 1 base and J by 10 bases, leaving 10 bases between them. The CDR3 has 12 residues. The CDR3 here is CASSQGTVGAFF. The DNA for the CDR3 is TGTGCCAGCAGCCAAGGCACAGTGGGAGCTTTCTTT.